These T cell receptor beta chains were read from a single sample in a study of T cell responses to AZD1222 COVID-19 vaccine. TCRdb keeps only in-frame clones here, not all; method: immunoSEQ multiplex PCR. The sample records fewer than 55,000 clones, about 83% being singletons. The specimen was peripheral blood, collected on day 0 of AZD1222 vaccination. These receptors all come from an adult in good health. CDR3s include the opening cysteine and the closing phenylalanine or tryptophan. Fields, in order: V gene, J gene, clone size, D gene, CDR3 protein, CDR3 DNA. A D gene is named only where the DNA matches it firmly. Where a row states a size, it is once, few, many or the class of an expanded clone; other rows omit it.

V: TRBV29-1; J: TRBJ1-2; size: once; D: TRBD1; CDR3: CSVGTGYSTNYGYTF; DNA: TGCAGCGTCGGGACAGGGTATAGTACTAACTATGGCTACACCTTC
V: TRBV30; J: TRBJ1-5; size: -; D: TRBD1; CDR3: CAWSVYGQGANQPQHF; DNA: TGTGCCTGGAGTGTATACGGACAGGGGGCGAATCAGCCCCAGCATTTT
V: TRBV27; J: TRBJ1-5; size: -; D: TRBD1; CDR3: CASSSLRDRVQPQHF; DNA: TGTGCCAGCAGTTCACTCCGGGACAGGGTTCAGCCCCAGCATTTT
V: TRBV19; J: TRBJ1-5; size: -; D: -; CDR3: CATTPPGSQPQHF; DNA: TGTGCCACCACACCCCCGGGGAGCCAGCCCCAGCATTTT
V: TRBV9; J: TRBJ2-5; size: -; D: -; CDR3: CASSIGPPETQYF; DNA: TGTGCCAGCAGCATAGGTCCCCCCGAGACCCAGTACTTC
V: TRBV7-2; J: TRBJ1-2; size: -; D: -; CDR3: CASSPRAGEDYTF; DNA: TGTGCCAGCAGCCCCAGAGCAGGTGAGGACTACACCTTC
V: TRBV28; J: TRBJ1-2; size: few; D: TRBD1; CDR3: CASSLPGQGRNYGYTF; DNA: TGTGCCAGCAGTTTACCGGGACAGGGACGTAACTATGGCTACACCTTC
V: TRBV5-1; J: TRBJ1-6; size: -; D: TRBD1; CDR3: CASSFRTGAQRTPLHF; DNA: TGCGCCAGCAGCTTCAGGACAGGGGCCCAGAGGACACCCCTCCACTTT
V: TRBV30; J: TRBJ1-2; size: -; D: TRBD1; CDR3: CAWSVPPGQGAGYGYTF; DNA: TGTGCCTGGAGTGTACCCCCGGGACAGGGGGCAGGCTATGGCTACACCTTC
V: TRBV7-2; J: TRBJ2-5; size: -; D: -; CDR3: CASSRKEGQETQYF; DNA: TGTGCCAGCAGCCGGAAGGAGGGGCAAGAGACCCAGTACTTC
V: TRBV7-8; J: TRBJ1-5; size: -; D: -; CDR3: CASSLRMGGEVNQPQHF; DNA: TGTGCCAGCAGCCTTAGGATGGGGGGCGAGGTCAATCAGCCCCAGCATTTT
V: TRBV19; J: TRBJ2-2; size: -; D: -; CDR3: CASSPNGETGELFF; DNA: TGTGCCAGTAGCCCAAATGGGGAAACCGGGGAGCTGTTTTTT
V: TRBV7-7; J: TRBJ2-1; size: -; D: -; CDR3: CASSQGSGPSKEQFF; DNA: TGTGCTAGCAGTCAAGGCAGCGGCCCGAGTAAGGAGCAGTTCTTC
V: TRBV30; J: TRBJ1-4; size: few; D: TRBD1; CDR3: CAWSLGQGPNEKLFF; DNA: TGTGCCTGGAGTCTCGGACAGGGCCCTAATGAAAAACTGTTTTTT
V: TRBV6-4; J: TRBJ2-1; size: -; D: -; CDR3: CASRHIRRRGNEQFF; DNA: TGTGCCAGCAGACATATTCGCCGCCGGGGCAATGAGCAGTTCTTC
V: TRBV5-4; J: TRBJ2-3; size: -; D: -; CDR3: CATMDPGSDTQYF; DNA: TGTGCCACGATGGACCCTGGCTCCGATACGCAGTATTTT
V: TRBV5-1; J: TRBJ2-6; size: -; D: -; CDR3: CASSLVGAGANVLTF; DNA: TGCGCCAGCAGCTTGGTGGGGGCTGGGGCCAACGTCCTGACTTTC
V: TRBV3-1/TRBV3-2; J: TRBJ1-3; size: -; D: TRBD1; CDR3: CASSPRDRGSGNTIYF; DNA: TGTGCCAGCAGCCCTCGTGACAGGGGGTCTGGAAACACCATATATTTT